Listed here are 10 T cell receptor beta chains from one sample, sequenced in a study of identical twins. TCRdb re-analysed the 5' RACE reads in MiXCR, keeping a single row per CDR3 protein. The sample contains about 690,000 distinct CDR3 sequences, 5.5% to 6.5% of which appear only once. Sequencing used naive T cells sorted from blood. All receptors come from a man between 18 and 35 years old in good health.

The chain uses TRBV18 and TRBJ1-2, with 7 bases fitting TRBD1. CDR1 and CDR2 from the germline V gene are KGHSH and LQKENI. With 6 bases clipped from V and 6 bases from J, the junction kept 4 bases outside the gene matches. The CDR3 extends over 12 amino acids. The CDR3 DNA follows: TGTGCCAGCTCCCGACAGGGCGATGGCTACACCTTC. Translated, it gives CASSRQGDGYTF.

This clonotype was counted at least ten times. As DNA, the CDR3 is TGTGCCAGCAGTTTGCAGGGGAGCGAGCAGTACTTC. Its protein product is CASSLQGSEQYF. The chain employs TRBV28 and TRBJ2-7; perhaps TRBD1 as D (6 bases). The germline CDR1 and CDR2 sequences are MDHEN and SYDVKM. The CDR3 loop spans 12 amino acids. Trimming left V 3 bases short and J 6 bases short, with 9 bases between.

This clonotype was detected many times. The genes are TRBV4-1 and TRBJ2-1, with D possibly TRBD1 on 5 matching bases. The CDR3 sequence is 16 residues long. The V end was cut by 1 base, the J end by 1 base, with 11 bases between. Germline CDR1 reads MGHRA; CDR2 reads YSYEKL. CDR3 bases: TGCGCCAGCAGCCAAGTTCAGGGAATTTCCTACAATGAGCAGTTCTTC. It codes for CASSQVQGISYNEQFF.

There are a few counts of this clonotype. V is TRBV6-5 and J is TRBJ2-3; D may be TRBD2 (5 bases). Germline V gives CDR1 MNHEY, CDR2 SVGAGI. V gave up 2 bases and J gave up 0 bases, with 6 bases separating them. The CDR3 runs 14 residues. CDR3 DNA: TGTGCCAGCAGTTACGAGGGTAGCACAGATACGCAGTATTTT. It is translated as CASSYEGSTDTQYF.

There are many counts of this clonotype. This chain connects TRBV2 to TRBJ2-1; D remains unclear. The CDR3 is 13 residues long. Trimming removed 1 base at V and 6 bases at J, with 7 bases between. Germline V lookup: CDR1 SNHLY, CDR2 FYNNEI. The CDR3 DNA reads TGTGCCAGCAGTGAAGGTCGCGGCAATGAGCAGTTCTTC. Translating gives CASSEGRGNEQFF.

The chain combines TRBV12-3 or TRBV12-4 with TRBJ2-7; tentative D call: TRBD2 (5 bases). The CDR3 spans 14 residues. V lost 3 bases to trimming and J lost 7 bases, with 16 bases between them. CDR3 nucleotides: TGTGCCAGCAGTTTCGGGGTATTGGCCGGGGAGCAGTACTTC. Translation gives CASSFGVLAGEQYF.

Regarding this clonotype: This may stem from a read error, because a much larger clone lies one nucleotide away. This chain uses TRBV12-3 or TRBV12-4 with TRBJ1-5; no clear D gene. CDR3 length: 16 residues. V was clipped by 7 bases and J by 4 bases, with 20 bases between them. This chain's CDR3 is CASTHSGISGNQPQHF. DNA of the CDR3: TGTGCCAGCACCCACTCCGGGATCTCGGGAAATCAGCCCCAGCATTTT.

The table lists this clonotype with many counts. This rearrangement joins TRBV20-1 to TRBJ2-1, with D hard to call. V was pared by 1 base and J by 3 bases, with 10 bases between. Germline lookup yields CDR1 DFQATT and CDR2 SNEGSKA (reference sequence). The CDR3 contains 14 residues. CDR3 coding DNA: TGCAGTGCTAGAGGGCCTACCCGCTACAATGAGCAGTTCTTC. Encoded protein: CSARGPTRYNEQFF.

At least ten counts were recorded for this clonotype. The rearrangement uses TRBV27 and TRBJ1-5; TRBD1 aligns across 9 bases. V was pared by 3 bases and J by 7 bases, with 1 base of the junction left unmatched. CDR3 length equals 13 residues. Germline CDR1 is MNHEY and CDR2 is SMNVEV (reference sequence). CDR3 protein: CASSFGQGQPQHF. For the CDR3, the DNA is TGTGCCAGCAGTTTTGGACAGGGGCAGCCCCAGCATTTT.

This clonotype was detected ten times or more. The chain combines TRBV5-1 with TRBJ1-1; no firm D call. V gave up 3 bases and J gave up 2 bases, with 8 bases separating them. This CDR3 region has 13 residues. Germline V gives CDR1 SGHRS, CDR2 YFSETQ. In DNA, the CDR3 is TGCGCCAGCAGCTCGGACGGTAACACTGAAGCTTTCTTT. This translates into CASSSDGNTEAFF. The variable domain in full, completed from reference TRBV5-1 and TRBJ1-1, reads KAGVTQTPRYLIKTRGQQVTLSCSPISGHRSVSWYQQTPGQGLQFLFEYFSETQRNKGNFPGRFSGRQFSNSRSEMNVSTLELGDSALYLCASSSDGNTEAFFGQGTRLTVV.